The rows below give T cell receptor beta chains drawn from one sample of a study of blood T cell repertoires in COVID-19. Only in-frame clones appear in the TCRdb table, and some are missing; sequencing was by immunoSEQ multiplex PCR. The sample holds over 85,000 clones, 70% to 90% seen once. The specimen sequenced was peripheral blood. These receptors originate from a human donor in a cohort sampled during active COVID-19. Both conserved end residues are trimmed from each CDR3. The D gene is left open where the match is weak. Clone size appears in some rows only: once, few, many, or a class for an expanded clone.

d_call | clone_size | v_call | cdr3_aa
. | . | TRBV5-4 | ASSLPGRNTEAF
. | . | TRBV6-1 | ASSEDTRTAYGYT
. | . | TRBV6-5 | ASSGGGFGYT
. | . | TRBV6-2/TRBV6-3 | ARSDPVGAAHNEQF
. | . | TRBV7-2 | ASSLGQTPTYEQY
. | . | TRBV9 | ASSGRDRQETQY
. | once | TRBV29-1 | SGVGVMNTEAF
. | . | TRBV27 | ASSLRGMNTEAF
TRBD1 | . | TRBV5-1 | ASSLEGTGANYGYT
. | few | TRBV18 | ASSPDSFNQPQH
TRBD2 | once | TRBV29-1 | SVLRGDNSGGFSYEQY
TRBD2 | few | TRBV5-4 | ASSSHGLAGYYEQY
. | . | TRBV4-3 | ASSQAPFHEQF
. | . | TRBV5-6 | ASSLGGNTGELF
TRBD2 | . | TRBV14 | ASSLIGYAASGTYNEQF
. | . | TRBV6-4 | ASSALAGANTGELF
TRBD1 | . | TRBV24-1 | ATRAHDRGETQY
. | . | TRBV7-2 | ASRFGGNTDTQY
. | . | TRBV10-3 | AIRQDRDTGELF
TRBD1 | . | TRBV10-3 | AISGSDRGSEQY
TRBD1 | few | TRBV7-9 | ASSPRTGFSEQY
TRBD2 | once | TRBV4-1 | ASSQDAASGGDSPYEQY
. | few | TRBV7-2 | ASSPLMREKLF
. | once | TRBV2 | ASSGGTRVGNTIY
. | . | TRBV23-1 | ASSPPTTGDTEAF
TRBD2 | . | TRBV7-2 | ASSLAGVYNEQF
TRBD1 | . | TRBV30 | AWSVSGQGSGYT
TRBD1 | . | TRBV5-6 | ASSPTTGGYEKLF
TRBD2 | . | TRBV28 | ASSLGASGRFEQF
TRBD1 | . | TRBV2 | ASSDRGNYGYT
TRBD1 | . | TRBV27 | ASSSEGAGKTEAF
TRBD1 | . | TRBV7-9 | ASSSRQGRTEAF
. | . | TRBV4-1 | ASSPHGVVEAF
TRBD1 | . | TRBV5-6 | ASSSTQGLTYEQY
TRBD1 | . | TRBV28 | ASSLDRGPSYEQY
TRBD1 | . | TRBV7-6 | ASSQRTGGPNEKLF
. | . | TRBV9 | ASSVGANTEAF
TRBD1 | . | TRBV6-6 | ASSTGTGVGSYT
. | . | TRBV27 | ASSLRTDGNQPQH
. | . | TRBV19 | ASSPKYQETQY
. | . | TRBV7-2 | ASSFVATTDTQY
. | . | TRBV9 | ASSVGDSTYGYT
. | . | TRBV18 | ASSPPALGEETQY
. | . | TRBV30 | AWITTSSGNTIY